These 25 T cell receptor beta chains share one sample of origin, sequenced in a study of radiation and T cells in renal cell carcinoma. The data were produced by immunoSEQ multiplex PCR, yet TCRdb's version contains in-frame clones alone and is incomplete. The sample consists of 95,000 to 150,000 clones, about four fifths of them appearing once. The sample's time point: baseline pretreatment blood. Treatment defined: 15 Gy SBRT to primary tumor, nephrectomy 4 weeks later. Here the sequenced sample was blood, taken from a patient whose treatment included radiotherapy and nephrectomy. The receptors shown here come from a woman aged 55-69 years with renal cell carcinoma.

The chain recombines TRBV19 with TRBJ1-2; 9 bases match TRBD1. The V and J ends lost 5 bases and 8 bases, in that order; junction bases with no gene match: 6. This CDR3 is 13 amino acids long. Germline V gene data show CDR1 as LNHDA and CDR2 as SQIVND (reference sequence). CDR3: CASSPRTGVGYTF. The CDR3 DNA reads as TGTGCCAGTAGTCCTAGGACAGGGGTCGGCTACACCTTC. Variable domain in full (rest from reference TRBV19 and TRBJ1-2): DGGITQSPKYLFRKEGQNVTLSCEQNLNHDAMYWYRQDPGQGLRLIYYSQIVNDFQKGDIAEGYSVSREKKESFPLTVTSAQKNPTAFYLCASSPRTGVGYTFGSGTRLTVV.

The V and J genes are TRBV19 and TRBJ1-1; D gene unclear. The CDR3 runs to 13 residues. Germline CDR1 and CDR2: LNHDA and SQIVND (reference sequence). V was cut by 5 bases and J by 7 bases, with 14 bases left in between. The CDR3 region is CASSSLRASEAFF. The CDR3 DNA sequence: TGTGCCAGTAGTTCCCTCCGGGCGAGTGAAGCTTTCTTT.

The chain has TRBV2 and TRBJ1-2, with D hard to call. Trimming took 6 bases from V and 4 from J, leaving 3 bases between them. Per the germline V gene, CDR1 is SNHLY and CDR2 is FYNNEI. The CDR3 totals 10 residues. This CDR3 reads CASSTYGYTF. CDR3 nucleotide sequence: TGTGCCAGCAGCACCTATGGCTACACCTTC.

This chain joins TRBV2 and TRBJ2-7, with TRBD1 matching 8 bases. V was pared by 6 bases and J by 10 bases, with 5 bases of the junction left unmatched. The CDR3 has 11 amino acids. Germline V gene lookup returns CDR1 SNHLY and CDR2 FYNNEI. The chain's CDR3 is CASRATGGQYF. Written as DNA, the CDR3 is TGTGCCAGCAGAGCTACAGGGGGACAGTACTTC.

This clone was seen a handful of times. Other nucleotide sequences from this sample produce the same CDR3. This sequence joins TRBV4-1 and TRBJ2-3, with D unclear. Per germline, CDR1 MGHRA and CDR2 YSYEKL. The ends were cut back, 1 base at V and 3 bases at J, with 8 bases in the middle. The CDR3 has 14 amino acids. In DNA, the CDR3 is TGCGCCAGCAGCCAAGGGCGAGATACAGATACGCAGTATTTT. Translated: CASSQGRDTDTQYF.

In its sample, this clone was seen once. This chain joins TRBV6-1 and TRBJ1-4, with TRBD1 matching over 8 bases. The CDR3 extends over 15 amino acids. Germline CDR1 is MNHNS and CDR2 is SASEGT. V lost 6 bases to trimming and J lost 8 bases; unmatched junction nucleotides: 11. CDR3 protein: CASSPWTGRVEKLFF. Here the CDR3 DNA reads TGTGCCAGCAGCCCTTGGACAGGGCGGGTAGAAAAACTGTTTTTT.

The rearrangement joins TRBV6-1 to TRBJ1-4; unclear D gene. CDR1 and CDR2 (germline): MNHNS, SASEGT. The CDR3 totals 14 residues. Deletions cut 2 bases from V and 9 bases from J, with 13 bases between. This CDR3 is CASSESRSVKKLFF. CDR3 sequence (DNA): TGTGCCAGCAGTGAATCGAGGTCGGTAAAAAAACTGTTTTTT.

This clone was counted between two and nine times. The chain has TRBV19 and TRBJ2-4; 8 bases are a match to TRBD1. The germline V gene encodes CDR1 LNHDA and CDR2 SQIVND (reference sequence). The length of the CDR3 is 13 residues. J lost 6 bases, V lost 6 bases, and 4 bases had no gene match. CDR3 residues: CASSSDRGNIQYF. The CDR3, as DNA: TGTGCCAGTAGCTCCGACAGGGGAAACATTCAGTACTTC.

The CDR3 protein is CASSSRVGYGYTF. The CDR3 DNA is TGTGCCAGCAGCTCCAGGGTCGGCTATGGCTACACCTTC. V usage is TRBV7-9 and J usage is TRBJ1-2; perhaps TRBD1 as D (5 bases). The germline V gene has CDR1 SEHNR and CDR2 FQNEAQ (reference sequence). Trimming stripped 4 bases from V and 4 bases from J, with 10 bases between. The CDR3 runs to 13 residues.

This clone turned up a few times. The V and J genes are TRBV29-1 and TRBJ1-1; D possibly corresponds to TRBD1 (6 bases). In germline, CDR1 is SQVTM, CDR2 ANQGSEA. Trimming took 6 bases from V and 7 from J, leaving 12 bases between them. The CDR3 is 11 amino acids. The CDR3 loop is CSVLYRDEAFF. The CDR3 DNA follows: TGCAGCGTGCTCTACAGGGATGAAGCTTTCTTT.

The CDR3 region has the DNA TGTGCCAGCACTCCGGGACAGGCGCAGGGCTACACCTTC. Its protein is CASTPGQAQGYTF. The rearrangement uses TRBV6-6 and TRBJ1-2; TRBD1 matches 8 bases. Per the germline V gene, CDR1 is MNHNY and CDR2 is SVGAGI (reference sequence). With V trimmed by 7 bases and J by 8 bases, 9 bases remained unmatched. CDR3 length: 13 residues.

J is TRBJ1-5 and V is TRBV6-6; 7 nucleotides match TRBD1. Germline V gene data show CDR1 as MNHNY and CDR2 as SVGAGI (reference sequence). With 2 bases clipped from V and 3 bases from J, the junction kept 4 bases outside the gene matches. CDR3 length: 15 amino acids. CDR3 sequence reads: CASSYTGQVNQPQHF. Written as DNA, the CDR3 is TGTGCCAGCAGTTACACCGGACAGGTCAATCAGCCCCAGCATTTT.

The chain recombines TRBV6-1 with TRBJ1-2; TRBD1 might be the D (5 bases). Per the germline V gene, CDR1 is MNHNS and CDR2 is SASEGT. CDR3 size: 11 residues. The V gene lost 5 bases and the J gene lost 6 bases, with 7 bases spanning the gap. CDR3: CASSLQDGYTF. For the CDR3, the DNA is TGTGCCAGCAGTTTACAGGATGGCTACACCTTC.

Here the CDR3 reads CASSYGGIGAEAFF. In nucleotides, the CDR3 is TGTGCCAGCAGTTACGGCGGGATTGGGGCTGAAGCTTTCTTT. J is TRBJ1-1 and V is TRBV6-6; D not resolved. The CDR3 has 14 amino acids. CDR1 is MNHNY, CDR2 SVGAGI, per germline (reference sequence). V shed 2 bases and J shed 6 bases, with 13 bases lying between them.

The chain recombines TRBV5-4 with TRBJ2-1, with D perhaps matching TRBD1 or TRBD2 (5 bases each). The CDR3 consists of 15 residues. V was clipped by 5 bases and J by 0 bases, with 12 bases between them. The germline V gene encodes CDR1 SGHNT and CDR2 YYREEE (reference sequence). DNA for the CDR3: TGTGCCAGCAGTAGGGACGCCAGCTCCTACAATGAGCAGTTCTTC. It translates to CASSRDASSYNEQFF.

V gene TRBV7-9 combines with J gene TRBJ2-1, with a tentative D call TRBD2 (6 bases). The V end lost 4 bases, the J end lost 4 bases, and 11 bases lay between the germline ends. This CDR3 region has 14 residues. Germline V gives CDR1 SEHNR, CDR2 FQNEAQ (reference sequence). CDR3 DNA sequence: TGTGCCAGCAGCTCGCTGGGGGGATACAATGAGCAGTTCTTC. The encoded protein is CASSSLGGYNEQFF.

CDR3 in amino acids: CASSFRQGYYEQYF. The CDR3 bases are TGTGCCAGCAGTTTCAGACAGGGGTACTACGAGCAGTACTTC. This sequence joins TRBV6-5 and TRBJ2-7; 8 bases are a match to TRBD1. V dropped 4 bases and J dropped 3; count of bases not matched to a gene: 5. This CDR3 contains 14 residues. CDR1 is MNHEY, CDR2 SVGAGI, per germline.

The chain employs TRBV2 and TRBJ2-5; 8 bases line up with TRBD2. Trimming removed 2 bases from V and 4 bases from J; junction bases left unmatched: 3. Germline loops: CDR1 SNHLY, CDR2 FYNNEI. The CDR3 is 14 residues long. In DNA form, the CDR3 reads TGTGCCAGCAGTGAACTTCGGGGGGGAGAGACCCAGTACTTC. Translating it yields CASSELRGGETQYF.

This clone came up many times. V usage is TRBV19 and J usage is TRBJ1-5, with D hard to call. The V end was cut by 6 bases, the J end by 2 bases, with 14 bases between. The CDR3 runs 15 residues. Germline V CDR1 and CDR2: LNHDA, SQIVND (reference sequence). The CDR3 reads CASSPLRVGNQPQHF. DNA of the CDR3: TGTGCCAGTAGCCCTCTCCGGGTGGGCAATCAGCCCCAGCATTTT.

The chain uses TRBV29-1 and TRBJ1-4; D is perhaps TRBD1 (6 bases). The CDR3 consists of 14 residues. Germline CDR1 reads SQVTM; CDR2 reads ANQGSEA. The germline V and J ends were trimmed by 6 bases and 12 bases, with 23 bases remaining between them. This CDR3 is CSVRGDRTQRQLFF. CDR3 sequence (DNA): TGCAGCGTGAGGGGGGACCGAACTCAACGGCAACTGTTTTTT.

V is TRBV9 and J is TRBJ2-5, with D possibly TRBD2 on 5 matching bases. V lost 0 bases and J lost 5, with 11 bases in between. This CDR3 comprises 14 residues. Looked up from germline, CDR1 is SGDLS and CDR2 is YYNGEE. CDR3 sequence (DNA): TGTGCCAGCAGCGTAGCGGGGAGTTCGGAGACCCAGTACTTC. This gives the protein CASSVAGSSETQYF.

This chain joins TRBV4-3 and TRBJ2-1, with 10 bases aligning to TRBD2. The germline V gene has CDR1 LGHNA and CDR2 YSLEER. The junction had 2 bases not matched to a gene; V was cut back by 1 base and J by 2 bases. The CDR3 is 16 residues long. For the CDR3, the DNA is TGCGCCAGCAGCCAAGTACTAGCGGGACCCTACAATGAGCAGTTCTTC. Its protein product is CASSQVLAGPYNEQFF.

V and J are TRBV21-1 and TRBJ2-6. TRBV21-1 counts as a pseudogene. The CDR3 consists of 15 residues. CDR3 coding DNA: TGTGCCAGCAGCAGACCGACCTCTGGGGCCAACGTCCTGACTTTC. It is translated as CASSRPTSGANVLTF.

The gene calls are TRBV2 and TRBJ2-3; D remains ambiguous. This CDR3 spans 14 amino acids. Trimming removed 1 base at V and 1 base at J, with 6 bases between. Germline V CDR1 and CDR2: SNHLY, FYNNEI. CDR3: CASSEDSRTDTQYF. The CDR3 DNA reads TGTGCCAGCAGTGAAGACAGTCGCACAGATACGCAGTATTTT.

The chain employs TRBV7-2 and TRBJ2-3; TRBD1 is a possible D gene (6 bases). Trimming shortened V by 5 bases and J by 5 bases, and 11 bases separated the two germline ends. The CDR3 length is 13 residues. Germline assignment: CDR1 SGHTA and CDR2 FQGNSA. The CDR3 bases are TGTGCCAGCAGCGTACAGGGTGGAGATACGCAGTATTTT. Protein sequence: CASSVQGGDTQYF.